This paragraph covers one T cell receptor beta chain sequence. The data were obtained in a study of blood T cell repertoires in COVID-19. Study in general: The origin of the acute and convalescent COVID-19 samples was the United States, Italy and Spain.

Produced via immunoSEQ multiplex PCR; TCRdb's table is partial and in-frame only. Here the sample spans some 300,000 clones, about 87% being singletons. Germline CDR1 reads SGHVS; CDR2 reads FNYEAQ. Trimming at V came to 5 bases and at J to 0 bases, leaving 7 bases not matched to a gene. The CDR3 loop spans 15 amino acids. The TCR was taken from a woman aged 50 to 65 with COVID-19, enrolled during active disease. Sequenced input: peripheral blood. The chain couples TRBV7-6 to TRBJ2-7; 7 positions match TRBD1. The CDR3 coding sequence is TGTGCCAGCAGCCAAAGGACAGGAGGCTCCTACGAGCAGTACTTC. Translation gives CASSQRTGGSYEQYF.